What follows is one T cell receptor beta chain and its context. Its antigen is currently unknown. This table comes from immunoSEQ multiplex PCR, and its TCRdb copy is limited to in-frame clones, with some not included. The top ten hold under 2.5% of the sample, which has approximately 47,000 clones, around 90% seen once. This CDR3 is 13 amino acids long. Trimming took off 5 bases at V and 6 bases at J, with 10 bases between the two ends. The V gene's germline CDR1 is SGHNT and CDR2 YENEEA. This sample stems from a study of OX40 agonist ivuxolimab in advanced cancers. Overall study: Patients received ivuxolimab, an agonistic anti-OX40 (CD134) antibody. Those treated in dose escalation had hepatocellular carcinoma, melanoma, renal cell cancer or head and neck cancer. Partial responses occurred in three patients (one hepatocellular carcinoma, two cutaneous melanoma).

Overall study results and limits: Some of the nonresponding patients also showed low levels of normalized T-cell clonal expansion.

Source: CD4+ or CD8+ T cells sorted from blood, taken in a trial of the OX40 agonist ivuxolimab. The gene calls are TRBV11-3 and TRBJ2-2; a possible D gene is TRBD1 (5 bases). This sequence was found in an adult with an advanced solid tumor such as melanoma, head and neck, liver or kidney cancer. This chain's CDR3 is CASSPRVAGELFF. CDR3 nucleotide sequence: TGTGCCAGCAGCCCCAGGGTTGCCGGGGAGCTGTTTTTT.